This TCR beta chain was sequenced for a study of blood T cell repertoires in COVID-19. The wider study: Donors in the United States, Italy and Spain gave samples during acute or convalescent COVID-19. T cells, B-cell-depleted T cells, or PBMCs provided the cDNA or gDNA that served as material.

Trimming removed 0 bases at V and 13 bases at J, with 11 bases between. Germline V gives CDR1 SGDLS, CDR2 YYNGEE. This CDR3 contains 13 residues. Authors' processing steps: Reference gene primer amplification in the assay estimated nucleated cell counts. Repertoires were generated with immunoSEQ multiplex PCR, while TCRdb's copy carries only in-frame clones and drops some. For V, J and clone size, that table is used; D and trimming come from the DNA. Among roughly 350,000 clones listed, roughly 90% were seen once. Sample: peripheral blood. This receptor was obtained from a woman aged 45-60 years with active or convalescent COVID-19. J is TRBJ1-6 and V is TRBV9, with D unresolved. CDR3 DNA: TGTGCCAGCAGCGTAGGTGCGTCGGGTCCCCTCCACTTT. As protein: CASSVGASGPLHF.